Listed below are T cell receptor beta chains from one sample, sequenced in a study of T cell responses to AZD1222 COVID-19 vaccine. Sequencing was performed with immunoSEQ multiplex PCR; in TCRdb, only in-frame clones are kept and a portion is missing. The sample records fewer than 200,000 clones, roughly 90% being singletons. The material was peripheral blood, obtained 28 days after the second AZD1222 dose. All receptors come from an adult who received the AZD1222 COVID-19 vaccine. CDR3s include the opening cysteine and the closing phenylalanine or tryptophan. Each record gives: D gene, J gene, clone size, V gene, CDR3 DNA, CDR3 protein. D genes are given only for firm matches. A row's size may be missing; if present it is once, few, many or a size class.

D: -
J: TRBJ1-4
size: -
V: TRBV11-2
DNA: TGTGCCAGCGGGCGGGGAACAACTAATGAAAAACTGTTTTTT
CDR3: CASGRGTTNEKLFF

D: TRBD1
J: TRBJ2-2
size: -
V: TRBV3-1/TRBV3-2
DNA: TGTGCCAGCAGGGACAGGACGAACACCGGGGAGCTGTTTTTT
CDR3: CASRDRTNTGELFF

D: TRBD1
J: TRBJ1-1
size: -
V: TRBV7-9
DNA: TGTGCCAGCAGCTCTTACAGGGGGGGAAGCACTGAAGCTTTCTTT
CDR3: CASSSYRGGSTEAFF

D: TRBD2
J: TRBJ2-7
size: -
V: TRBV18
DNA: TGTGCCAGCTCACTAGCGGGGGGCCGTTACGAGCAGTACTTC
CDR3: CASSLAGGRYEQYF

D: TRBD1
J: TRBJ1-2
size: many
V: TRBV4-2
DNA: TGTGCCAGCAGCCAAACCGGGACAGGGAATGGCTACACCTTC
CDR3: CASSQTGTGNGYTF

D: -
J: TRBJ1-1
size: -
V: TRBV5-1
DNA: TGCGCCAGCCAAACAGGCTCGGGGGCCTCTGAAGCTTTCTTT
CDR3: CASQTGSGASEAFF

D: -
J: TRBJ2-4
size: -
V: TRBV10-3
DNA: TGTGCCATCAGTGAGCCAGGGTCGGACATTCAGTACTTC
CDR3: CAISEPGSDIQYF

D: TRBD1
J: TRBJ2-3
size: -
V: TRBV30
DNA: TGTGCCTTGAGGGACAGGGGGCGAACAGATACGCAGTATTTT
CDR3: CALRDRGRTDTQYF

D: -
J: TRBJ2-1
size: -
V: TRBV4-1
DNA: TGCGCCAGCAGCCAGACTAGCTCCTACAATGAGCAGTTCTTC
CDR3: CASSQTSSYNEQFF

D: TRBD2
J: TRBJ2-2
size: -
V: TRBV5-4
DNA: TGTGCCAGCAGCTTAGGACTAGCGGGTACCGGGGAGCTGTTTTTT
CDR3: CASSLGLAGTGELFF

D: TRBD1
J: TRBJ1-5
size: -
V: TRBV5-1
DNA: TGCGCCAGCAGCGAAGGACAGGGGTGGCAGCCCCAGCATTTT
CDR3: CASSEGQGWQPQHF

D: -
J: TRBJ1-2
size: -
V: TRBV5-5
DNA: TGTGCCAGCAGCTTGGTTGGGGTTGTCAACTATGGCTACACCTTC
CDR3: CASSLVGVVNYGYTF

D: TRBD1
J: TRBJ1-5
size: -
V: TRBV6-2/TRBV6-3
DNA: TGTGCCAGCAGTTACTTCGGACAGGGTAATCAGCCCCAGCATTTT
CDR3: CASSYFGQGNQPQHF

D: -
J: TRBJ1-1
size: -
V: TRBV29-1
DNA: TGCAGCGTTGAGGCCGACAGCAACACTGAAGCTTTCTTT
CDR3: CSVEADSNTEAFF

D: -
J: TRBJ1-5
size: -
V: TRBV27
DNA: TGTGCCAGCAGTTTAAGCAGCAATCAGCCCCAGCATTTT
CDR3: CASSLSSNQPQHF

D: -
J: TRBJ1-2
size: -
V: TRBV9
DNA: TGTGCCAGCAGCGTAGGGGCCTCCTATGGCTACACCTTC
CDR3: CASSVGASYGYTF

D: -
J: TRBJ1-1
size: -
V: TRBV2
DNA: TGTGCCAGCACGCGTCAGTGGACCACTGAAGCTTTCTTT
CDR3: CASTRQWTTEAFF

D: -
J: TRBJ1-2
size: -
V: TRBV21-1
DNA: TGTGCCAGCAGCAAAGCAAGGTACGGGGGCTACACCTTC
CDR3: CASSKARYGGYTF

D: -
J: TRBJ2-7
size: once
V: TRBV15
DNA: TGTGCCACCAGCCCGACCGGGATCTACGAGCAGTACTTC
CDR3: CATSPTGIYEQYF

D: TRBD2
J: TRBJ2-1
size: -
V: TRBV5-1
DNA: TGCGCCAGCAGCTCCCGGGCGGGAGGGCCCGGAGATGAGCAGTTCTTC
CDR3: CASSSRAGGPGDEQFF

D: -
J: TRBJ2-1
size: -
V: TRBV5-1
DNA: TGCGCCAGCAGCCTGGATGCCAGCTCCTACAATGAGCAGTTCTTC
CDR3: CASSLDASSYNEQFF

D: -
J: TRBJ1-4
size: -
V: TRBV5-1
DNA: TGCGCCAGCAGCTTGGAGGGGGGAACTAATGAAAAACTGTTTTTT
CDR3: CASSLEGGTNEKLFF

D: -
J: TRBJ2-1
size: once
V: TRBV2
DNA: TGTGCCAGCAGGGATACAGGGATTTCTGGGGATGAGCAGTTCTTC
CDR3: CASRDTGISGDEQFF

D: -
J: TRBJ1-1
size: -
V: TRBV3-1/TRBV3-2
DNA: TGTGCCAGCAGCCCTCAACCGGGACAAGGGGCACAATCCACTGAAGCTTTCTTT
CDR3: CASSPQPGQGAQSTEAFF

D: TRBD1
J: TRBJ1-5
size: -
V: TRBV19
DNA: TGTGCCAGTAGTAGGGGACAGGGCGTAAGTCAGCCCCAGCATTTT
CDR3: CASSRGQGVSQPQHF

D: -
J: TRBJ1-6
size: -
V: TRBV6-6
DNA: TGTGCCAGCAGCTCAACCCCACCAGGACCGAGCTCCTATAATTCACCCCTCCACTTT
CDR3: CASSSTPPGPSSYNSPLHF

D: TRBD1
J: TRBJ1-2
size: -
V: TRBV7-9
DNA: TGTGCCAGCAGCTTAAAGGGGGCAGGGAGGGCTAACTATGGCTACACCTTC
CDR3: CASSLKGAGRANYGYTF

D: -
J: TRBJ1-3
size: -
V: TRBV3-1/TRBV3-2
DNA: TGTGCCAGCAGCCAAGATGGCTTAGGGGAAAACACCATATATTTT
CDR3: CASSQDGLGENTIYF

D: TRBD1
J: TRBJ1-6
size: -
V: TRBV2
DNA: TGTGCCAGCAGCCCTGGGACAGGGACTAATTCACCCCTCCACTTT
CDR3: CASSPGTGTNSPLHF

D: TRBD2
J: TRBJ2-3
size: few
V: TRBV6-1
DNA: TGTGCCAGCAGTGAAGCCCTAGCGGGGGGGGTCACAGATACGCAGTATTTT
CDR3: CASSEALAGGVTDTQYF

D: TRBD1
J: TRBJ2-7
size: -
V: TRBV4-1
DNA: TGCGCCAGCAGCCAGACCCGGACAGGGGTTTTGTACGAGCAGTACTTC
CDR3: CASSQTRTGVLYEQYF

D: -
J: TRBJ2-2
size: -
V: TRBV18
DNA: TGTGCCAGCTCACCACTTCCAGGGGAGACCGGGGAGCTGTTTTTT
CDR3: CASSPLPGETGELFF

D: -
J: TRBJ1-2
size: -
V: TRBV6-5
DNA: TGTGCCAGCAGTTCCGGGGAGGGGGACTATGGCTACACCTTC
CDR3: CASSSGEGDYGYTF

D: TRBD2
J: TRBJ2-3
size: -
V: TRBV5-1
DNA: TGCGCCAGCAGCTTGGCCATAGCGGGAGGGTCCCCCACAGATACGCAGTATTTT
CDR3: CASSLAIAGGSPTDTQYF

D: TRBD2
J: TRBJ2-1
size: -
V: TRBV4-3
DNA: TGCGCCAGCAGCCACCTAGCGGGGGGGAGGAATGAGCAGTTCTTC
CDR3: CASSHLAGGRNEQFF

D: TRBD1
J: TRBJ2-2
size: -
V: TRBV7-9
DNA: TGTGCCAGCAGCATTGGACAGGGGGCAATCGACACCGGGGAGCTGTTTTTT
CDR3: CASSIGQGAIDTGELFF

D: TRBD2
J: TRBJ2-1
size: -
V: TRBV3-1/TRBV3-2
DNA: TGTGCCAGCAGCCAAGTGGGACTAGCATCCTACAATGAGCAGTTCTTC
CDR3: CASSQVGLASYNEQFF

D: -
J: TRBJ2-2
size: -
V: TRBV5-1
DNA: TGCGCCAGCAGCTTGTCCCGGGGTTTAAGCACCGGGGAGCTGTTTTTT
CDR3: CASSLSRGLSTGELFF

D: -
J: TRBJ1-1
size: few
V: TRBV10-3
DNA: TGTGCCATCAGTGAGTGGCCAAACACTGAAGCTTTCTTT
CDR3: CAISEWPNTEAFF

D: -
J: TRBJ2-3
size: -
V: TRBV19
DNA: TGTGCCAGTAGTATATCTTTTCGTAATACGCAGTATTTT
CDR3: CASSISFRNTQYF

D: -
J: TRBJ2-5
size: -
V: TRBV7-2
DNA: TGTGCCAGCAGTCTTATGGCTAGCGGGCTCAGGGGGATCCAGTACTTC
CDR3: CASSLMASGLRGIQYF

D: -
J: TRBJ2-1
size: few
V: TRBV7-9
DNA: TGTGCCAGCACACCAGAGAGGGGGAACTACAATGAGCAGTTCTTC
CDR3: CASTPERGNYNEQFF

D: -
J: TRBJ1-2
size: once
V: TRBV6-2/TRBV6-3
DNA: TGTGCCAGCAGCTCGACTCTTGACTATGGCTACACCTTC
CDR3: CASSSTLDYGYTF

D: -
J: TRBJ2-2
size: -
V: TRBV7-8
DNA: TGTGCCAGCTCCCGGGGGCTTGGCGGGGAGCTGTTTTTT
CDR3: CASSRGLGGELFF

D: TRBD1
J: TRBJ2-5
size: -
V: TRBV6-5
DNA: TGTGCCAGCAGCCTCGGACAGGGGGCAAGGGAGACCCAGTACTTC
CDR3: CASSLGQGARETQYF

D: -
J: TRBJ1-1
size: -
V: TRBV4-1
DNA: TGCGCCAGCAGCCAGACGACAGCGAACACTGAAGCTTTCTTT
CDR3: CASSQTTANTEAFF

D: TRBD2
J: TRBJ2-7
size: -
V: TRBV3-1/TRBV3-2
DNA: TGTGCCAGCAGCCGCAGGACTAGCGGGCTTTACGAGCAGTACTTC
CDR3: CASSRRTSGLYEQYF

D: -
J: TRBJ2-5
size: -
V: TRBV19
DNA: TGTGCCAGTAGTATAGGTTCGGGCCGGAAGACCCAGTACTTC
CDR3: CASSIGSGRKTQYF

D: TRBD1
J: TRBJ2-2
size: -
V: TRBV18
DNA: TGTGCCAGCTCACCCTTATCCGGGACAGGGAAATTAACCGGGGAGCTGTTTTTT
CDR3: CASSPLSGTGKLTGELFF

D: TRBD1
J: TRBJ2-5
size: once
V: TRBV3-1/TRBV3-2
DNA: TGTGCCAGCAGCCAAGCGGACAGGAGAGGGACCCAGTACTTC
CDR3: CASSQADRRGTQYF

D: -
J: TRBJ2-3
size: -
V: TRBV19
DNA: TGTGCCAGCAATTGGGCCGAGGAGAGCACAGATACGCAGTATTTT
CDR3: CASNWAEESTDTQYF

D: -
J: TRBJ2-7
size: -
V: TRBV21-1
DNA: TGTGCCAGCAGCAAAGTCCGGGACAGGGCCTACGAGCAGTACTTC
CDR3: CASSKVRDRAYEQYF

D: -
J: TRBJ1-5
size: -
V: TRBV12-3/TRBV12-4
DNA: TGTGCCAGCACCCTAGGGGGCAATCAGCCCCAGCATTTT
CDR3: CASTLGGNQPQHF

D: -
J: TRBJ1-5
size: -
V: TRBV11-2
DNA: TGTGCCAGCAGCTTAGGGTCGGTCAGAGGGGATCAGCCCCAGCATTTT
CDR3: CASSLGSVRGDQPQHF